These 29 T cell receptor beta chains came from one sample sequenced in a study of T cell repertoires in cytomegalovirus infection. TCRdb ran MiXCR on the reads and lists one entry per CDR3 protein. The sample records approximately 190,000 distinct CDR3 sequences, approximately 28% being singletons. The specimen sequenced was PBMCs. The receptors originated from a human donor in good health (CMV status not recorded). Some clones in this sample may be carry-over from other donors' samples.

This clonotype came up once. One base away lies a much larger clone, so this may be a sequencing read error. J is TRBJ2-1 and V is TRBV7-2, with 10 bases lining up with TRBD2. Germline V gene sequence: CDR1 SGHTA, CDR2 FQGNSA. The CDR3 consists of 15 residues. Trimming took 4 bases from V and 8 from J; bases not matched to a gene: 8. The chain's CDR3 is CASSSQRGGEDEQFF. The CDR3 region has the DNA TGTGCCAGCAGCTCGCAGCGGGGGGGCGAGGATGAGCAGTTCTTC.

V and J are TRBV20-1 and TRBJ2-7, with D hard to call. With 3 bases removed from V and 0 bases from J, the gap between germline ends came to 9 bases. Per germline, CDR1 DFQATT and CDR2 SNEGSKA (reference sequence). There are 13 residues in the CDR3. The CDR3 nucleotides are TGCAGTGCTAGGAACATCAACTCCTACGAGCAGTACTTC. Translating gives CSARNINSYEQYF.

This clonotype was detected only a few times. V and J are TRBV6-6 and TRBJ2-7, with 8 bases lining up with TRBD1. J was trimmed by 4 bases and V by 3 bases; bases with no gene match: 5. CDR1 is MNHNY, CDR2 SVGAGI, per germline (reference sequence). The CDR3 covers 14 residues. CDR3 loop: CASSYQDRGYEQYF. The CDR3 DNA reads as TGTGCCAGCAGTTATCAAGACAGGGGATACGAGCAGTACTTC.

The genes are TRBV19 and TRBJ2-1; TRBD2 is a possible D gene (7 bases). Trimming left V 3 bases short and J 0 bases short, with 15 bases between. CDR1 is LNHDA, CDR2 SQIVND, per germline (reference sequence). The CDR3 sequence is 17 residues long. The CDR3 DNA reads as TGTGCCAGTAGTATCGGGGGGCCGATCTACTCCTACAATGAGCAGTTCTTC. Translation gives CASSIGGPIYSYNEQFF.

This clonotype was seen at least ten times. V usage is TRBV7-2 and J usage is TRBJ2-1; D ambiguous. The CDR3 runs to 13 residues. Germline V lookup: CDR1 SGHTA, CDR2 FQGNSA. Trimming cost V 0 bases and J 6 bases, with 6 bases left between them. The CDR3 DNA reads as TGTGCCAGCAGCTTAGCGCTATCCAATGAGCAGTTCTTC. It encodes CASSLALSNEQFF.

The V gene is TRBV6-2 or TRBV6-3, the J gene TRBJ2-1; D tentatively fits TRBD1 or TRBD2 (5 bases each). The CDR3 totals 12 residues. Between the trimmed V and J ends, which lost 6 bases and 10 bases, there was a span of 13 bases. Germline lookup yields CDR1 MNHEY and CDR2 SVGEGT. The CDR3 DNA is TGTGCCAGCAGAGGGGACCCCCTCGAGCAGTTCTTC. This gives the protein CASRGDPLEQFF.

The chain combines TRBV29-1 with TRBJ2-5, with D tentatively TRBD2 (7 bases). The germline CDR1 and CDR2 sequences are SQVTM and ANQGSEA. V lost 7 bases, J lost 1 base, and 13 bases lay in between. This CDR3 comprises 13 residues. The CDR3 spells CSAPRGAQETQYF. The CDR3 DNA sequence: TGCAGCGCTCCTCGGGGGGCCCAAGAGACCCAGTACTTC.

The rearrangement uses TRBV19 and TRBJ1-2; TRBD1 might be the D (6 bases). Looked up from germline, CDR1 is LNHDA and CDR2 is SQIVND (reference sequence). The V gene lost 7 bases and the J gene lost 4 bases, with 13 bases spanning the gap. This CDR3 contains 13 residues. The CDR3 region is CASTFGQSYGYTF. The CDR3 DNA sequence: TGTGCCAGTACCTTTGGACAGTCCTATGGCTACACCTTC.

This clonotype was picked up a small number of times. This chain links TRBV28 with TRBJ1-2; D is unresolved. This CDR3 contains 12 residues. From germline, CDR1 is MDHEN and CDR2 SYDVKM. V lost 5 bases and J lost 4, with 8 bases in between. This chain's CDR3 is CASSPLTYGYTF. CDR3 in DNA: TGTGCCAGCAGTCCTTTGACCTATGGCTACACCTTC.

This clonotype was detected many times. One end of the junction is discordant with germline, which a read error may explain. CDR3 amino acids: CASSSRPDTQYF. CDR3 nucleotide sequence: TGTGCTAGCAGCTCGAGGCCAGATACGCAGTATTTT. The V call is TRBV7-7, the J call TRBJ2-3; no reliable D call. The CDR3 is 12 residues long. CDR1 and CDR2 from the germline V gene are SSHAT and FNYEAQ (reference sequence).

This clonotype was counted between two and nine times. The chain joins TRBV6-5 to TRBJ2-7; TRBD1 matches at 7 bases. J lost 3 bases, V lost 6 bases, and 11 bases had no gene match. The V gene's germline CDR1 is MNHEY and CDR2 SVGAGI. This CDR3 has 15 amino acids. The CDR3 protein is CASSLTGTDFYEQYF. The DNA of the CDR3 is TGTGCCAGCAGCCTAACCGGGACAGACTTCTACGAGCAGTACTTC.

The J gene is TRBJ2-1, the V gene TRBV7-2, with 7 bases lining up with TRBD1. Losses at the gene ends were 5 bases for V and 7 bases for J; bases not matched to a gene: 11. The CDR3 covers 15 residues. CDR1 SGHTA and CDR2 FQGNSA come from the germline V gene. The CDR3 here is CASSPRRQGLNEQFF. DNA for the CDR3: TGTGCCAGCAGCCCCCGGCGACAGGGATTGAATGAGCAGTTCTTC. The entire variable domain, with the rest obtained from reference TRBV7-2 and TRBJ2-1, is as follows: GAGVSQSPSNKVTEKGKDVELRCDPISGHTALYWYRQSLGQGLEFLIYFQGNSAPDKSGLPSDRFSAERTGGSVSTLTIQRTQQEDSAVYLCASSPRRQGLNEQFFGPGTRLTVL.

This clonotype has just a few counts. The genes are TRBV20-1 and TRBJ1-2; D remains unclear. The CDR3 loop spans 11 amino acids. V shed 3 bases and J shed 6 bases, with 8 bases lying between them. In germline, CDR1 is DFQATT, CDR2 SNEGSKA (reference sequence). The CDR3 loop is CSASLMDGYTF. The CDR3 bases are TGCAGTGCTAGTTTAATGGATGGCTACACCTTC.

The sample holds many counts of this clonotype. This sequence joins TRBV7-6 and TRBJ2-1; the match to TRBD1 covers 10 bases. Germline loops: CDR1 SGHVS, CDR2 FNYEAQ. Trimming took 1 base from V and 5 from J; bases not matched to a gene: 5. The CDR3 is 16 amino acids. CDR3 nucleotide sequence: TGTGCCAGCAGCTTAGGTGACAGGGGGCCGCACAATGAGCAGTTCTTC. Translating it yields CASSLGDRGPHNEQFF.

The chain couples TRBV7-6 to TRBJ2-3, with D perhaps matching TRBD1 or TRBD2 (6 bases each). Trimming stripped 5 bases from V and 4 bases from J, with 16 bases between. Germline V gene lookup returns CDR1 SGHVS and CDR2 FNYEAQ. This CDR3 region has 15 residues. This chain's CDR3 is CASSRLGGKADTQYF. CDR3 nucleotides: TGTGCCAGCAGCCGATTGGGGGGCAAAGCAGATACGCAGTATTTT. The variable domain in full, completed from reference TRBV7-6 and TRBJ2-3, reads GAGVSQSPRYKVTKRGQDVALRCDPISGHVSLYWYRQALGQGPEFLTYFNYEAQQDKSGLPNDRFSAERPEGSISTLTIQRTEQRDSAMYRCASSRLGGKADTQYFGPGTRLTVL.

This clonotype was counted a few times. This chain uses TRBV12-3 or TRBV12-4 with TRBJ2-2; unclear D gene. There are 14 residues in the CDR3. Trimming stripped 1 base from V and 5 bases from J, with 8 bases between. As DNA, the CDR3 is TGTGCCAGCAGTTTAGGGAGCGTGACCGGGGAGCTGTTTTTT. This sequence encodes CASSLGSVTGELFF.

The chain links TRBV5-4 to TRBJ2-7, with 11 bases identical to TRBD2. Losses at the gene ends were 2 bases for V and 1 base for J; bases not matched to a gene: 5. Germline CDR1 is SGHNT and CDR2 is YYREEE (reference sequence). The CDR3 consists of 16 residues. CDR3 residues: CASSFLAGGHSYEQYF. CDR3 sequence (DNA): TGTGCCAGCAGCTTCCTAGCGGGGGGCCATTCCTACGAGCAGTACTTC.

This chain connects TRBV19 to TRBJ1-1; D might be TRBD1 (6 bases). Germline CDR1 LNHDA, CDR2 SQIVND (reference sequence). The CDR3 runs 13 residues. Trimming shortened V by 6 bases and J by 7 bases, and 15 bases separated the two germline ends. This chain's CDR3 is CASSLGTTDEAFF. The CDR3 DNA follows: TGTGCCAGTAGCCTCGGGACAACGGATGAAGCTTTCTTT.

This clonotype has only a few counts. As DNA, the CDR3 is TGTGCCAGCAGCTTGGACGCCGGAAACACTGAAGCTTTCTTT. Protein: CASSLDAGNTEAFF. The chain links TRBV7-2 to TRBJ1-1; no clear D gene. There are 14 residues in the CDR3. Germline CDR1 SGHTA, CDR2 FQGNSA. V was trimmed by 3 bases and J by 2 bases, leaving 10 bases between them.

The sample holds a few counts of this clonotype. CDR3 sequence reads: CASSGQGGEQYF. DNA for the CDR3: TGTGCCAGCAGTGGACAGGGGGGCGAGCAGTACTTC. The chain joins TRBV12-3 or TRBV12-4 to TRBJ2-7, with TRBD1 identical over 10 bases. This CDR3 spans 12 amino acids. V dropped 5 bases and J dropped 6; count of bases not matched to a gene: 1.

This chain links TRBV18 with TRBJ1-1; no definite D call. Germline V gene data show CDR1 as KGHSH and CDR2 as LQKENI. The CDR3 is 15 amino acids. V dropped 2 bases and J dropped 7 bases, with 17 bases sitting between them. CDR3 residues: CASSPRVSGRYEAFF. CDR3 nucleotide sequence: TGTGCCAGCTCACCAAGAGTCTCAGGCCGATATGAAGCTTTCTTT. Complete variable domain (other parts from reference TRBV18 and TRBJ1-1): NAGVMQNPRHLVRRRGQEARLRCSPMKGHSHVYWYRQLPEEGLKFMVYLQKENIIDESGMPKERFSAEFPKEGPSILRIQQVVRGDSAAYFCASSPRVSGRYEAFFGQGTRLTVV.

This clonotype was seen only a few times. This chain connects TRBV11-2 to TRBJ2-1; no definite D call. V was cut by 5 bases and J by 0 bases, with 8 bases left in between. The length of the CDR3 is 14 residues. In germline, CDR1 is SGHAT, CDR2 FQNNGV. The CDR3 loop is CASSPGGSYNEQFF. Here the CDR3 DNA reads TGTGCCAGCAGCCCGGGCGGCTCCTACAATGAGCAGTTCTTC.

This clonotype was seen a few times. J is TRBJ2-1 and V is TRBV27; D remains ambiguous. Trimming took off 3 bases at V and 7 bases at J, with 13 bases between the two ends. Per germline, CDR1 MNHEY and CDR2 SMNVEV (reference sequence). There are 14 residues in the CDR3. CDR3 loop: CASSLVGGMNEQFF. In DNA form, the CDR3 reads TGTGCCAGCAGTTTGGTGGGTGGGATGAATGAGCAGTTCTTC.

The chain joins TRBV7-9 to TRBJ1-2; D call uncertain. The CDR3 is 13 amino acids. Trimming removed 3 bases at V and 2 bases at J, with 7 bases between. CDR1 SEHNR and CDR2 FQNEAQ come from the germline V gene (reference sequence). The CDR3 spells CASSFAENYGYTF. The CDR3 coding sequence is TGTGCCAGCAGCTTCGCAGAGAACTATGGCTACACCTTC. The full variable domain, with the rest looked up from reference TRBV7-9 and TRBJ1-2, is DTGVSQNPRHKITKRGQNVTFRCDPISEHNRLYWYRQTLGQGPEFLTYFQNEAQLEKSRLLSDRFSAERPKGSFSTLEIQRTEQGDSAMYLCASSFAENYGYTFGSGTRLTVV.

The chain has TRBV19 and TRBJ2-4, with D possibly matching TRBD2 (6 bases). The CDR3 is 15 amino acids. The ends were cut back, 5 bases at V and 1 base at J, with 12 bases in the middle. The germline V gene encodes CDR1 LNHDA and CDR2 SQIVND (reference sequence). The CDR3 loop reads CASSDGTPAKNIQYF. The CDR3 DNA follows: TGTGCCAGTAGTGACGGGACTCCCGCCAAAAACATTCAGTACTTC.

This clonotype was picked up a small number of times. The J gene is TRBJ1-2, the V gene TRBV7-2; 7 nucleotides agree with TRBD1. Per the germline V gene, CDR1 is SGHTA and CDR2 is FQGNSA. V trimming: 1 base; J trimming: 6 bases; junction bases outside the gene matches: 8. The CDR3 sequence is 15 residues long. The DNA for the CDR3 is TGTGCCAGCAGCTTAGAGGGAGACAGGGAGAATGGCTACACCTTC. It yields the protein CASSLEGDRENGYTF. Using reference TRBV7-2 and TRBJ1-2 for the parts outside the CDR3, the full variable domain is GAGVSQSPSNKVTEKGKDVELRCDPISGHTALYWYRQSLGQGLEFLIYFQGNSAPDKSGLPSDRFSAERTGGSVSTLTIQRTQQEDSAVYLCASSLEGDRENGYTFGSGTRLTVV.

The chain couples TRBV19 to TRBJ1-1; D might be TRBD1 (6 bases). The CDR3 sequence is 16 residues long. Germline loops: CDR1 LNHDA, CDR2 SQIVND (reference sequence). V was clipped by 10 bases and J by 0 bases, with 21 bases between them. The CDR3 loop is CATGGLDRGMNTEAFF. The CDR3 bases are TGTGCCACCGGGGGGCTTGATCGAGGTATGAACACTGAAGCTTTCTTT.

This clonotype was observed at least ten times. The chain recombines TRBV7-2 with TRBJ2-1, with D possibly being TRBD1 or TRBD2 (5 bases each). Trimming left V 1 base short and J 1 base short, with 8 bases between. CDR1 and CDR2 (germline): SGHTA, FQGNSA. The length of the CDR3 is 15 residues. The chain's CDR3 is CASSLVGTSYNEQFF. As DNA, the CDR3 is TGTGCCAGCAGCTTAGTGGGGACGTCCTACAATGAGCAGTTCTTC.

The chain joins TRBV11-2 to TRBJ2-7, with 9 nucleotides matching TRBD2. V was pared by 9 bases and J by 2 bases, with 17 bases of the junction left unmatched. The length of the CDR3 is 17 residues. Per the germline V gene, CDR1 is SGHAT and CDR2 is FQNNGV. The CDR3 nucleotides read TGTGCCAGTACCGGTTCTAGCGGGGAAAGGCCTACCTACGAGCAGTACTTC. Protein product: CASTGSSGERPTYEQYF.